These 14 T cell receptor beta chains were sequenced from one sample in a study of beta chain features in type 1 diabetes. Reverse transcription of all isolated RNA meant that expressed TCRB transcripts were sequenced. The repertoire was sequenced with immunoSEQ multiplex PCR; TCRdb's copy has only in-frame clones and lacks some. The sample has under 800,000 clones, 15% to 18% seen once; the top ten hold around 0.095%. The material sequenced was naive CD4+ T cells from blood. These receptors were obtained from a young man in good health.

The chain links TRBV7-3 to TRBJ1-2, with TRBD1 matching over 8 bases. The CDR3 loop spans 13 amino acids. V shed 5 bases, J shed 8 bases, and the junction held 7 bases outside the gene matches. Germline values: CDR1 SGHTA, CDR2 FQGTGA. The CDR3 nucleotides are TGTGCCAGCAGCCTGGACAGGGAGACCGGCTACACCTTC. Protein sequence: CASSLDRETGYTF.

The J gene is TRBJ2-3, the V gene TRBV7-2, with TRBD2 identical over 12 bases. This CDR3 contains 17 residues. V shed 1 base and J 6 bases; nucleotides not matched to a gene: 8. From germline, CDR1 is SGHTA and CDR2 FQGNSA. The CDR3 nucleotides are TGTGCCAGCAGCTTAGTTCCTAGCGGGGGGGCCAGGGATACGCAGTATTTT. Amino acids: CASSLVPSGGARDTQYF.

This clone was counted only a few times. This chain connects TRBV15 to TRBJ2-6; D is perhaps TRBD1 (6 bases). CDR3 length equals 15 residues. CDR1 and CDR2 from the germline V gene are LNHNV and YYDKDF (reference sequence). V was trimmed by 2 bases and J by 6 bases, leaving 11 bases between them. The CDR3 is CATSRSGQKANVLTF. For the CDR3, the DNA is TGTGCCACCAGCAGATCCGGACAGAAGGCCAACGTCCTGACTTTC.

V gene TRBV15 combines with J gene TRBJ1-6; 8 bases map to TRBD1. The germline V gene has CDR1 LNHNV and CDR2 YYDKDF (reference sequence). Trimming removed 2 bases from V and 8 bases from J; junction bases left unmatched: 8. The CDR3 loop spans 16 amino acids. The CDR3 DNA is TGTGCCACCAGCAGATCGCCTGGACAGGGCGATTCACCCCTCCACTTT. Protein product: CATSRSPGQGDSPLHF.

The chain joins TRBV9 to TRBJ2-1; TRBD2 matches at 8 bases. Germline assignment: CDR1 SGDLS and CDR2 YYNGEE. This CDR3 has 19 amino acids. Trimming cost V 0 bases and J 0 bases; bases outside gene matches: 11. CDR3 nucleotide sequence: TGTGCCAGCAGCGTAGAGGCTAGCGGGTCCTATCACTCCTACAATGAGCAGTTCTTC. Residues: CASSVEASGSYHSYNEQFF.

This clone was counted between two and nine times. The chain links TRBV9 to TRBJ1-1; D gene ambiguous. Trimming took 2 bases from V and 1 from J, leaving 15 bases between them. The CDR3 contains 16 residues. The germline gives CDR1 SGDLS, CDR2 YYNGEE. CDR3 DNA sequence: TGTGCCAGCAGCGTTGTAATCGCACGGAAGAACACTGAAGCTTTCTTT. Translation: CASSVVIARKNTEAFF.

This clone was detected only a few times. The gene calls are TRBV25-1 and TRBJ1-1; unclear D gene. The CDR3 totals 13 residues. Germline V gives CDR1 MGHDK, CDR2 SYGVNS. V was trimmed by 10 bases and J by 2 bases, leaving 14 bases between them. This chain's CDR3 is CATLTDPNTEAFF. The CDR3 nucleotides read TGTGCCACCCTGACTGATCCAAACACTGAAGCTTTCTTT.

Many counts were recorded for this clone. This rearrangement joins TRBV25-1 to TRBJ1-2; 7 bases line up with TRBD1. The ends lost 6 bases at V and 10 bases at J; junction bases unmatched: 8. The germline CDR1 and CDR2 sequences are MGHDK and SYGVNS. This CDR3 spans 12 amino acids. DNA of the CDR3: TGTGCCAGCAGCGCCCGGGACAGAACCTACACCTTC. Its protein product is CASSARDRTYTF.

This clone was found a few times. The chain recombines TRBV5-1 with TRBJ1-1; a weak D match, TRBD1 (5 bases). The CDR3 loop spans 17 amino acids. V was pared by 3 bases and J by 1 base, with 19 bases between. CDR1 SGHRS and CDR2 YFSETQ come from the germline V gene. The CDR3 nucleotides are TGCGCCAGCAGCTCGAGACTCCTGACAGCAAAGAACACTGAAGCTTTCTTT. Protein: CASSSRLLTAKNTEAFF.

V and J are TRBV9 and TRBJ1-4; D might be TRBD1 (6 bases). V lost 1 base and J 4 bases, leaving 11 bases between the germline ends. CDR1 and CDR2 from the germline V gene are SGDLS and YYNGEE. CDR3 length equals 15 residues. CDR3 in amino acids: CASSVLGQINEKLFF. In nucleotides, the CDR3 is TGTGCCAGCAGCGTACTTGGACAGATTAATGAAAAACTGTTTTTT.

A few counts support this clone. This chain joins TRBV7-9 and TRBJ2-1; a weak D match, TRBD2 (6 bases). Trimming cost V 6 bases and J 0 bases, with 18 bases left between them. The CDR3 contains 17 residues. Germline values: CDR1 SEHNR, CDR2 FQNEAQ (reference sequence). CDR3 sequence: CASRYSGGPSSYNEQFF. CDR3 DNA: TGTGCCAGCAGATACAGCGGAGGGCCGAGCTCCTACAATGAGCAGTTCTTC.

The chain joins TRBV25-1 to TRBJ1-2; 8 nucleotides align to TRBD1. V gave up 5 bases and J gave up 7 bases; unmatched junction bases: 12. This CDR3 has 15 amino acids. Germline V gene data show CDR1 as MGHDK and CDR2 as SYGVNS. The CDR3 protein is CASSPSGTGQSGYTF. The CDR3 DNA sequence: TGTGCCAGCAGTCCATCCGGGACAGGTCAAAGTGGCTACACCTTC.

This clone was observed a few times. The rearrangement joins TRBV7-3 to TRBJ2-1, with 10 bases that match TRBD1. There are 16 residues in the CDR3. Looked up from germline, CDR1 is SGHTA and CDR2 is FQGTGA. With 5 bases clipped from V and 5 bases from J, the junction kept 9 bases outside the gene matches. The chain's CDR3 is CASSVKSGQGDNEQFF. The CDR3 nucleotides read TGTGCCAGCAGCGTAAAAAGTGGACAGGGGGACAATGAGCAGTTCTTC.

The J gene is TRBJ1-1, the V gene TRBV28, with D uncertain. V was trimmed by 5 bases and J by 9 bases, leaving 13 bases between them. CDR3 size: 12 residues. Looked up from germline, CDR1 is MDHEN and CDR2 is SYDVKM. The CDR3 coding sequence is TGTGCCAGCAGTCCAACATCGATTAAAGCTTTCTTT. Translated, it gives CASSPTSIKAFF. The full variable domain, rest sourced from reference TRBV28 and TRBJ1-1, is DVKVTQSSRYLVKRTGEKVFLECVQDMDHENMFWYRQDPGLGLRLIYFSYDVKMKEKGDIPEGYSVSREKKERFSLILESASTNQTSMYLCASSPTSIKAFFGQGTRLTVV.